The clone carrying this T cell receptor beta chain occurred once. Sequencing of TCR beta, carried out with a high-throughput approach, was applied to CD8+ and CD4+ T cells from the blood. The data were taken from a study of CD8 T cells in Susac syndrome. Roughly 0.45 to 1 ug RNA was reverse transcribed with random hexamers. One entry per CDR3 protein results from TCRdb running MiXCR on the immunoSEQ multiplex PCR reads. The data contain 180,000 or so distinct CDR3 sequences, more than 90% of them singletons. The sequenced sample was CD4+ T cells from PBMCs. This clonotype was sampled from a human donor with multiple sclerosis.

CDR3 region: CSVENNEQFF. The CDR3 bases are TGCAGCGTTGAAAACAATGAGCAGTTCTTC. The chain recombines TRBV29-1 with TRBJ2-1; D gene ambiguous. The CDR3 sequence is 10 residues long. V was shortened by 2 bases and J by 5 bases, with 1 base between the two germline ends. The germline V gene has CDR1 SQVTM and CDR2 ANQGSEA.